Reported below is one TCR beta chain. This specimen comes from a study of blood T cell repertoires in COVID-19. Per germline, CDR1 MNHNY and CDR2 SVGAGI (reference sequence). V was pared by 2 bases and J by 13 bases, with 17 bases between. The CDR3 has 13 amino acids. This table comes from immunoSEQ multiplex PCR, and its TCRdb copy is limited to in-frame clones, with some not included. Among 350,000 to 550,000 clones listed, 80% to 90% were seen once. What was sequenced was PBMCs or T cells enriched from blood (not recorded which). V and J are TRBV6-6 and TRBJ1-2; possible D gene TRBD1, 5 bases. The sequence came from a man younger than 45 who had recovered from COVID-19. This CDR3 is CASSYGTGPGGTF. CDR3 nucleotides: TGTGCCAGCAGTTACGGGACGGGACCGGGGGGCACCTTC.